The text below deals with one T cell receptor (beta chain). Its specific antigen is unknown. No base-level quality is on record; no much larger clone is a single base apart. Preparation of the library involved the immunoSEQ multiplex PCR assay. The multiplex PCR relied on a mix of 60 forward primers for TCR Vbeta segments and 13 reverse primers for TCR Jbeta segments. The CDR3 region of rearranged TCR beta genes was amplified from genomic DNA by a multiplex PCR assay. On the Illumina HiSeq System, the amplified TCR beta libraries were sequenced as 87-base-pair reads. The paper's data handling went like this. A later analysis tallied tens of millions of unique TCR beta chains across the 666 repertoires, and about 10 million of those chains were shared by two or more donors. A nearest-neighbor algorithm error-corrected the raw reads and collapsed the reads into unique sequences, merging closely related sequences to remove PCR and sequencing errors. CDR3 sequences were aligned to IMGT reference sequences to assign V, D and J gene segments. For a sequence to be retained, a match of at least six nucleotides to both a V gene segment and a J gene segment was required. Rearrangements were classified as productive when the CDR3 lacked stop codons and remained in frame with V and J, and all other rearrangements were classified as non-productive. CDR3 was defined by IMGT convention, running from the second conserved V-encoded cysteine to the conserved J-encoded phenylalanine. The earlier analysis of a few hundred of the donors excluded sequences that lacked an unambiguous match to a single V gene segment. An earlier analysis of 587 of the donors classified V segments as functional when productive rearrangements were above 56.7% and as segregating when the standard deviation between donors was above 5%. A statistical classification framework was built to diagnose cytomegalovirus status from the catalog of TCR beta chain sequences. In a later analysis, V and J genes were assigned by comparing TCR nucleotide sequences against IMGT/GENE-DB human TR gene sequences. A later analysis assigned CDR3 sequences and most-parsimonious VDJ recombination scenarios with the TCRdist pipeline. In a later analysis, each TCR beta chain was defined by its CDR3 amino acid sequence together with its V-gene family, and reads lacking a unique V-gene family were excluded. In a later analysis, 450 to 600 highly shared, low-generation-probability nucleotide sequences were removed to address suspected cross-contamination and a sequencing artifact. A later analysis calculated a clonal expansion index for each public chain from normalized within-repertoire ranks of inferred template counts. In a later analysis, generation probabilities were computed using a VDJ recombination model fitted to out-of-frame rearrangements, and the results were checked against IGoR. A later analysis scored TCR-TCR, TCR-HLA and TCR-CMV co-occurrence with hypergeometric tests, applying a repertoire-size bias correction to TCR pairs. To estimate false discovery rates, a later analysis permuted the HLA or CMV assignments 20 times. In a later analysis, co-occurring TCRs were grouped using DBSCAN, and TCRdist sequence similarity was added for clustering within HLA-allele-positive subsets. Co-occurrence clustering excluded repertoires with fewer than 30,000 or more than 120,000 public chains, plus five with anomalous nucleotide sharing. The clones in this table, taken by TCRdb from immuneACCESS, are in-frame only. Not every clone is retained; where verified, under half of the shortfall comes from an unresolved V gene, and the cause of the rest is unknown. That table is the source of V, J and clone size, and D and trimming were worked out from the DNA. In all, the sample holds 100,000 to 150,000 clones, and around 84% of those were seen once. The ten largest clones represent roughly 3% of the sample.

The cohort consisted of 666 healthy bone marrow donors. Cohort members were all nominally healthy when sampled, although unrecorded immune exposures were likely present. The donor tested CMV seropositive and was one of the 289 seropositive cohort members. A peripheral blood sample was collected from each donor, and TCR beta sequencing was performed on peripheral blood mononuclear cells. The Qiagen DNeasy Blood Extraction Kit was used to extract genomic DNA from the blood cell samples. The CDR3 contains 12 residues, cysteine and phenylalanine counted. Only CDR3 DNA remains: 36 bases, in frame from the first base. V is shortened by 3 bases, J by 2 bases, and the region joining them spans 8 bases. The germline V gene encodes CDR1 SQVTM and CDR2 ANQGSEA. The data derive from a study of cytomegalovirus exposure and HLA in healthy donors (TCRdb year 2017). Background on the whole study: In an earlier analysis of approximately 640 of the donors, 250 to 350 Gb of sequence data and 90 million to 130 million unique TCR beta sequences from about 179 million T cells were reported. A later analysis re-analyzed previously published TCR beta repertoires from 666 donors and added high-resolution HLA genotyping to study TCR occurrence patterns. The number of typed donors differed by locus: about 629-640 for A, B, C, DRB1 and DQB1; 500 to 550 for DQA1; roughly 600 for DPA1; and 400 to 480 for DPB1. An early release that covered some 640 HLA-typed donors contained approximately 320 gigabases of sequencing data and 75 million to 100 million unique TCR sequences. The study combined high-throughput TCR immunosequencing, statistical association of individual TCRs with disease status, and machine learning to predict cytomegalovirus infection status. Among under 450 genotyped donors of the cohort, an average of approximately 230,000 unique TCR beta nucleotide sequences were sequenced per donor, roughly 20% of them non-productive. Of the roughly 400 genotyped donors, around 81% fell in the genetic ancestry cluster associated with self-reported Caucasian donors. A separate validation cohort of about 110 different subjects was used in addition to the approximately 670-subject first cohort. To decide whether each TCR beta V gene segment behaved as functional or pseudogenic, an earlier analysis of fewer than 750 of the donors relied on high-throughput TCR beta sequencing. HLA typing covered class I and class II loci at four-digit resolution. Donor age, sex, ethnicity and CMV serostatus were compiled alongside the repertoire data. The T cell repertoires of 550 to 850 subjects were profiled by immunosequencing and related to cytomegalovirus serostatus. All discovery cohort repertoires had been generated using a single sequencing platform. The later analysis used no new phenotypic data to find candidate immune exposures, relying instead on TCR beta sequences and their occurrence across donors. A later genetic analysis used genome-wide SNP genotypes for about 65% of the roughly 700 donors, treating that subset as a discovery cohort. The aim of the study was to test whether cataloging public T cell receptors could identify signatures of past pathogen exposure. Because of strong linkage in the cohort, roughly five DR-DQ haplotypes were treated as single units for association and clustering. Points the paper makes about the study in general: The study listed approximately 160 TCR beta chains as associated with cytomegalovirus. A later analysis found that TCR association rates varied across HLA loci, with DRB1 alleles showing the most associated TCRs and HLA-C alleles the fewest. In an earlier analysis of 450 to 750 of the donors, most TCR beta V segments appeared in productive rearrangements about 87% or about 30% of the time, broadly matching IMGT annotations. The classifier was reported to diagnose cytomegalovirus status with high specificity and sensitivity in both the original and validation cohorts. A further reported finding was that TCR beta sequences accurately predicted the HLA-A and HLA-B alleles for most subjects in the first cohort. In a later analysis, about 17,000 TCR beta sequences were associated with specific HLA alleles at a false discovery rate of 0.05. Because HLA typing was missing for some donors at each locus, association tests included only the typed subset. The presence/absence analyses assumed that sequencing depth was roughly uniform across donors, and that assumption may not be true. Several of the top co-occurrence clusters appeared to be linked to parvovirus B19, influenza, CMV and Epstein-Barr virus, according to a later analysis. Some IMGT-functional V segments, including TRBV6-2 and TRBV6-3, could not be distinguished by the 87-base-pair reads and were therefore excluded. Because counts were too low, about 18 rarely observed V segments, including chromosome 9 orphons, were excluded from the earlier analysis of around 590 of the donors. Compared with equally common non-associated chains, HLA-associated TCR beta chains in a later analysis were more clonally expanded and had lower generation probabilities. Correlated functional status among segregating V segments might reflect linkage disequilibrium, but an unknown experimental factor could not be ruled out. CMV serostatus was the only immune exposure information available for the cohort. When HLA alleles, especially DR and DQ, strongly co-occurred, attributing TCR associations to individual alleles was difficult. Across donors, most TCR sequences were observed very rarely, whereas some public TCRs were present in many individuals. In this cohort, only TCR beta chains were sequenced, and detectable features were limited by the absence of alpha or paired-chain data. According to a later genetic analysis, donors in an Asian-associated ancestry cluster had fewer N-insertions in productive TCRs than the roughly 660-donor mean. A cluster of highly shared sequence variants was judged likely to represent a technical artifact of the sequencing pipeline. A later genetic analysis associated a missense DCLRE1C variant with V-gene and J-gene trimming of TCR beta chains, and an independent cohort replicated the association. Three of the identified cytomegalovirus-associated TCR beta chains were confirmed in vitro to be specific for cytomegalovirus antigens. Most CMV-associated TCR beta chains appeared to be HLA-restricted in a later analysis, and the HLA associations seemed to be driven largely by CMV exposure. The authors suggested that the approach could potentially be generalized to other disease states and immunological phenotypes.

This chain joins TRBV29-1 to TRBJ2-7; no confident D gene assignment can be made. The receptor was isolated from a woman aged 18-30 years in good health and CMV-seropositive. Sequences were obtained from PBMCs. The nucleotide sequence is TGCAGCGTTGAGACATCCCCCTACGAGCAGTACTTC. It codes for CSVETSPYEQYF.